Following are 25 T cell receptor beta chains from one sample sequenced in a study of shared clonotypes between healthy human individuals. Profiled with immunoSEQ multiplex PCR; TCRdb holds only in-frame clones, not every one. The sample contains 2,500,000 or so clones, 80% to 95% of which appear only once. The sequencing sample was made of naive CD4+ T cells from PBMCs. Subset noted: CD45RA+ positively selected. The receptors here all came from a man aged 18 to 35 in good health. Some clones in this sample may be carry-over from other donors' samples.

The chain employs TRBV11-3 and TRBJ2-5, with 8 bases identical to TRBD1. The J call may be mistaken, given a closer DNA end match to TRBJ2-7. The CDR3 length is 13 residues. Germline CDR1 SGHNT, CDR2 YENEEA. The CDR3 nucleotides are TGTGCCAGCAGCCCGGGACAGGCCTACGAGCAGTACTTC. It specifies CASSPGQAYEQYF.

V gene TRBV7-3 combines with J gene TRBJ2-1; 12 nucleotides line up with TRBD2. The ends lost 5 bases at V and 9 bases at J; junction bases unmatched: 8. This CDR3 comprises 15 residues. Germline CDR1 SGHTA, CDR2 FQGTGA. This CDR3 is CASSARTSGITEQFF. The CDR3 DNA sequence: TGTGCCAGCAGCGCCCGGACTAGCGGGATTACTGAGCAGTTCTTC.

This sequence joins TRBV5-4 and TRBJ2-2, with D perhaps being TRBD1 or TRBD2 (5 bases each). This CDR3 region has 17 residues. V was shortened by 4 bases and J by 0 bases, with 16 bases between the two germline ends. Looked up from germline, CDR1 is SGHNT and CDR2 is YYREEE (reference sequence). CDR3 amino acids: CASSHPPGRTNTGELFF. The DNA for the CDR3 is TGTGCCAGCAGCCACCCTCCGGGACGAACGAACACCGGGGAGCTGTTTTTT.

The chain is built from TRBV7-2 and TRBJ2-3; D not resolved. This CDR3 region has 11 residues. Germline loops: CDR1 SGHTA, CDR2 FQGNSA. Trimming removed 5 bases from V and 6 bases from J, with 6 bases in between. The CDR3, as DNA: TGTGCCAGCAGCCCTTACGATACGCAGTATTTT. As protein: CASSPYDTQYF.

Points on this clone: The sample has other DNA sequences that encode this CDR3 too. CDR3 nucleotides: TGCGCCAGCAGCTTAAACAGCGCGAACACCGGGGAGCTGTTTTTT. Amino acids: CASSLNSANTGELFF. V usage is TRBV5-1 and J usage is TRBJ2-2, with D hard to call. Germline assignment: CDR1 SGHRS and CDR2 YFSETQ. The V gene lost 2 bases and the J gene lost 0 bases, with 8 bases spanning the gap. The CDR3 spans 15 residues. Filled out from reference TRBV5-1 and TRBJ2-2, the complete variable domain reads KAGVTQTPRYLIKTRGQQVTLSCSPISGHRSVSWYQQTPGQGLQFLFEYFSETQRNKGNFPGRFSGRQFSNSRSEMNVSTLELGDSALYLCASSLNSANTGELFFGEGSRLTVL.

DNA of the CDR3: TGTGCCAGCAGCTTAGAGGCCCGCGGTACGCAGTATTTT. Protein: CASSLEARGTQYF. V and J are TRBV7-6 and TRBJ2-3; D not certain. The CDR3 consists of 13 residues. The V end was cut by 1 base, the J end by 8 bases, with 10 bases between. The germline V gene encodes CDR1 SGHVS and CDR2 FNYEAQ.

The gene calls are TRBV7-2 and TRBJ2-7, with a weak D call TRBD1 (6 bases). This CDR3 is built from 12 residues. Trimming pared 1 base from V and 12 bases from J, leaving 13 bases between. The germline CDR1 and CDR2 sequences are SGHTA and FQGNSA. CDR3 sequence (DNA): TGTGCCAGCAGCTTAGACAGGGCAGGGTGGTACTTC. Its translation: CASSLDRAGWYF.

This chain joins TRBV5-4 and TRBJ1-1; D may be TRBD1 (5 bases). Germline lookup yields CDR1 SGHNT and CDR2 YYREEE (reference sequence). The CDR3 loop spans 14 amino acids. Trimming shortened V by 5 bases and J by 1 base, and 12 bases separated the two germline ends. This CDR3 is CASRGGQQNTEAFF. CDR3 DNA sequence: TGTGCCAGCAGAGGTGGACAACAGAACACTGAAGCTTTCTTT.

V is TRBV5-6 and J is TRBJ2-7, with D perhaps matching TRBD1 (6 bases). Between the trimmed V and J ends, which lost 4 bases and 4 bases, there was a span of 21 bases. The germline V gene encodes CDR1 SGHDT and CDR2 YYEEEE. This CDR3 region has 16 residues. CDR3 DNA sequence: TGTGCCAGCAGCCCTAGGCTTACAGGGATGGGGTACGAGCAGTACTTC. It specifies CASSPRLTGMGYEQYF.

The chain couples TRBV18 to TRBJ2-2; D gene ambiguous. The CDR3 is 17 residues long. Germline loops: CDR1 KGHSH, CDR2 LQKENI. The ends were cut back, 3 bases at V and 2 bases at J, with 16 bases in the middle. The DNA of the CDR3 is TGTGCCAGCTCACCGAACTTAGCCGCCGTTAACACCGGGGAGCTGTTTTTT. It codes for CASSPNLAAVNTGELFF.

This rearrangement joins TRBV19 to TRBJ2-7; D is tentatively TRBD1 or TRBD2 (5 bases each). CDR3 length: 15 residues. The germline V gene encodes CDR1 LNHDA and CDR2 SQIVND (reference sequence). Trimming pared 6 bases from V and 2 bases from J, leaving 17 bases between. CDR3 sequence (DNA): TGTGCCAGTAGCCGGTTCGGGACGCCGACCTACGAGCAGTACTTC. Translated, it gives CASSRFGTPTYEQYF.

The chain carries TRBV5-1 and TRBJ2-1, with 7 positions matching TRBD2. Germline V lookup: CDR1 SGHRS, CDR2 YFSETQ. This CDR3 contains 15 residues. Unmatched junction bases numbered 8, after V lost 4 bases and J lost 4 bases. The CDR3 DNA sequence: TGCGCCAGCAGCCAGACAGCGGGATCTTACAATGAGCAGTTCTTC. Residues: CASSQTAGSYNEQFF.

The chain recombines TRBV28 with TRBJ1-1; D gene unclear. V was shortened by 7 bases and J by 7 bases, with 13 bases between the two germline ends. The V gene's germline CDR1 is MDHEN and CDR2 SYDVKM. This CDR3 has 12 residues. In nucleotides, the CDR3 is TGTGCCAGCAATCCTACGGGTTTTGAAGCTTTCTTT. Translated: CASNPTGFEAFF.

The V and J genes are TRBV15 and TRBJ2-2; 12 bases fit TRBD2. Germline V gene data show CDR1 as LNHNV and CDR2 as YYDKDF (reference sequence). The CDR3 has 17 residues. V gave up 0 bases and J gave up 5 bases; unmatched junction bases: 4. This chain's CDR3 is CATSRDPSGRATGELFF. The CDR3 DNA reads as TGTGCCACCAGCAGAGATCCTAGCGGGAGGGCGACCGGGGAGCTGTTTTTT.

CDR3 region: CASRGQGAGNTIYF. CDR3 DNA: TGTGCCAGTCGGGGGCAGGGTGCCGGAAACACCATATATTTT. V is TRBV11-2 and J is TRBJ1-3, with a tentative D call TRBD1 (6 bases). Trimming pared 9 bases from V and 4 bases from J, leaving 16 bases between. Germline V CDR1 and CDR2: SGHAT, FQNNGV. The CDR3 runs to 14 residues.

The table lists this clone with a few counts. The V gene is TRBV6-4, the J gene TRBJ1-1, with D hard to call. V lost 6 bases to trimming and J lost 1 base, with 12 bases between them. Germline CDR1 reads MRHNA; CDR2 reads SNTAGT. The CDR3 is 14 amino acids. Here the CDR3 reads CASRAGSKNTEAFF. CDR3 coding DNA: TGTGCCAGCAGAGCCGGGTCGAAGAACACTGAAGCTTTCTTT.

This clone was counted a few times. The chain couples TRBV10-3 to TRBJ1-1, with 10 bases aligning to TRBD1. CDR1 ENHRY and CDR2 SYGVKD come from the germline V gene. CDR3 length: 14 amino acids. The trim removed 11 bases at V and 5 bases at J, leaving 11 bases unmatched. Here the CDR3 reads CAARQGARDTEAFF. The CDR3 nucleotides read TGTGCCGCCAGACAGGGGGCCCGGGATACTGAAGCTTTCTTT.

The chain combines TRBV7-9 with TRBJ2-5; 8 bases map to TRBD1. The germline CDR1 and CDR2 sequences are SEHNR and FQNEAQ (reference sequence). The CDR3 sequence is 16 residues long. V lost 5 bases and J lost 4; bases outside the gene matches: 12. CDR3 residues: CASSRTRTGRGETQYF. In nucleotides, the CDR3 is TGTGCCAGCAGCCGGACTCGGACAGGGAGAGGAGAGACCCAGTACTTC.

The chain links TRBV28 to TRBJ1-4; D is perhaps TRBD1 (6 bases). CDR1 and CDR2 from the germline V gene are MDHEN and SYDVKM. The ends were cut back, 7 bases at V and 4 bases at J, with 10 bases in the middle. The CDR3 extends over 13 amino acids. The CDR3 nucleotides read TGTGCCAGCACCGGGGGCAATAATGAAAAACTGTTTTTT. Amino acid sequence: CASTGGNNEKLFF. Supplemented by reference TRBV28 and TRBJ1-4, the full variable domain reads DVKVTQSSRYLVKRTGEKVFLECVQDMDHENMFWYRQDPGLGLRLIYFSYDVKMKEKGDIPEGYSVSREKKERFSLILESASTNQTSMYLCASTGGNNEKLFFGSGTQLSVL.

Written as DNA, the CDR3 is TGTGCCAGCAGCCACCACCGGGGACAGTCCTCCACTAACTATGGCTACACCTTC. This codes for CASSHHRGQSSTNYGYTF. The V gene is TRBV11-2, the J gene TRBJ1-2, with 7 bases matching TRBD1. CDR3 length: 18 residues. The germline V gene has CDR1 SGHAT and CDR2 FQNNGV. V gave up 5 bases and J gave up 0 bases; unmatched junction bases: 15.

V usage is TRBV7-3 and J usage is TRBJ2-2; perhaps D is TRBD1 or TRBD2 (5 bases each). The CDR3 is 12 residues long. V dropped 4 bases and J dropped 9 bases, with 9 bases sitting between them. Germline CDR1 reads SGHTA; CDR2 reads FQGTGA. The CDR3 DNA is TGTGCCAGCAGCTCGGGACCGAGGGAGCTGTTTTTT. Its translation: CASSSGPRELFF.

This chain connects TRBV11-2 to TRBJ2-3, with 9 positions matching TRBD2. The germline V gene has CDR1 SGHAT and CDR2 FQNNGV. This CDR3 has 14 residues. V gave up 2 bases and J gave up 5 bases; unmatched junction bases: 2. CDR3 residues: CASSLSGRLDTQYF. CDR3 DNA: TGTGCCAGCAGCTTAAGCGGGAGGTTAGATACGCAGTATTTT.

This clone occurred once. The chain employs TRBV5-1 and TRBJ1-2; no definite D call. Deletions cut 4 bases from V and 4 bases from J, with 14 bases between. The CDR3 extends over 14 amino acids. Germline-derived CDR1 and CDR2 are SGHRS and YFSETQ. The chain's CDR3 is CASSLRSVGYGYTF. In DNA form, the CDR3 reads TGCGCCAGCAGCCTCAGGTCAGTCGGCTATGGCTACACCTTC.

A note on this clone: Other nucleotide sequences from this sample produce the same CDR3. This chain connects TRBV20-1 to TRBJ2-1, with D unclear. The V gene lost 2 bases and the J gene lost 6 bases, with 5 bases spanning the gap. The CDR3 covers 11 residues. The germline gives CDR1 DFQATT, CDR2 SNEGSKA (reference sequence). The CDR3 coding sequence is TGCAGTGCTAGACGTGCCAATGAGCAGTTCTTC. It is translated as CSARRANEQFF.

Notes on this clone: Additional DNA sequences in this sample encode the identical CDR3. This chain connects TRBV6-5 to TRBJ2-6; 7 bases match TRBD2. Trimming removed 0 bases from V and 1 base from J; junction bases left unmatched: 0. The CDR3 is made up of 16 amino acids. Germline V gene sequence: CDR1 MNHEY, CDR2 SVGAGI. The CDR3 nucleotides read TGTGCCAGCAGTTACTCAGCGGGGTCTGGGGCCAACGTCCTGACTTTC. Translation gives CASSYSAGSGANVLTF.